The 13 T cell receptor beta chains listed next were all sequenced from one sample in a study of T cell repertoires in cytomegalovirus infection. Each CDR3 protein is one row after TCRdb ran MiXCR on the reads. Of nearly 550,000 distinct CDR3 sequences in the sample, approximately 15% were seen once. The sample comprised CD8+ T cells from PBMCs. The receptor source for this set is a human donor in good health (CMV status not recorded). Some clones in this sample may be carry-over from other donors' samples.

This clonotype was seen only a few times. The rearrangement uses TRBV27 and TRBJ2-1, with TRBD2 matching over 8 bases. Per germline, CDR1 MNHEY and CDR2 SMNVEV (reference sequence). The CDR3 runs to 17 residues. Germline trimming cut 7 bases from V and 0 bases from J; bases unmatched to any gene: 11. The CDR3 loop is CASTIITSGSSYNEQFF. The DNA for the CDR3 is TGTGCCAGCACCATTATCACTAGCGGTAGCTCCTACAATGAGCAGTTCTTC.

The CDR3 spells CASSYLSLGGSYGYTF. The CDR3 DNA is TGTGCCAGCAGTTACTTGTCCCTCGGGGGAAGCTATGGCTACACCTTC. V gene TRBV6-5 combines with J gene TRBJ1-2; maybe TRBD1 (5 bases). The germline gives CDR1 MNHEY, CDR2 SVGAGI. The V gene lost 1 base and the J gene lost 4 bases, with 16 bases spanning the gap. The CDR3 covers 16 residues.

This clonotype has only a few counts. V usage is TRBV27 and J usage is TRBJ2-1; 7 bases are shared with TRBD2. V lost 6 bases, J lost 10 bases, and 12 bases stayed unmatched. Looked up from germline, CDR1 is MNHEY and CDR2 is SMNVEV (reference sequence). This CDR3 has 14 amino acids. This CDR3 is CASSVRGRAGEQFF. CDR3 in DNA: TGTGCCAGCAGCGTGCGAGGGAGGGCAGGGGAGCAGTTCTTC.

The J gene is TRBJ2-1, the V gene TRBV20-1; possibly TRBD2 for D (7 bases). Germline loops: CDR1 DFQATT, CDR2 SNEGSKA (reference sequence). The CDR3 is 14 amino acids. The ends were cut back, 4 bases at V and 3 bases at J, with 13 bases in the middle. The DNA of the CDR3 is TGCAGTGCTACAGGGGACTACAACTACAATGAGCAGTTCTTC. Its protein is CSATGDYNYNEQFF.

This clonotype was seen a few times. This rearrangement joins TRBV20-1 to TRBJ1-5; TRBD1 agrees at 9 bases. Trimming took 2 bases from V and 1 from J; bases not matched to a gene: 3. The CDR3 is 15 amino acids. Per the germline V gene, CDR1 is DFQATT and CDR2 is SNEGSKA (reference sequence). The CDR3 DNA reads as TGCAGTGCTAGATTGGACAGGGGAAGCAATCAGCCCCAGCATTTT. Amino acid sequence: CSARLDRGSNQPQHF.

The chain has TRBV5-8 and TRBJ2-2; D not resolved. Germline CDR1 reads SGHTS; CDR2 reads YDEGEE. The CDR3 consists of 15 residues. Trimming stripped 1 base from V and 3 bases from J, with 10 bases between. CDR3 nucleotide sequence: TGTGCCAGCAGCTTGCCCGGGCCTTACACCGGGGAGCTGTTTTTT. This translates into CASSLPGPYTGELFF. Filled out from reference TRBV5-8 and TRBJ2-2, the complete variable domain reads EAGVTQSPTHLIKTRGQQATLRCSPISGHTSVYWYQQALGLGLQFLLWYDEGEERNRGNFPPRFSGRQFPNYSSELNVNALELEDSALYLCASSLPGPYTGELFFGEGSRLTVL.

This chain joins TRBV27 and TRBJ2-3, with D possibly TRBD2 on 5 matching bases. The CDR3 covers 17 residues. With 7 bases removed from V and 4 bases from J, the gap between germline ends came to 24 bases. Germline loops: CDR1 MNHEY, CDR2 SMNVEV (reference sequence). CDR3 sequence (DNA): TGTGCCAGCATCAATCAGGTGGGGAGTTCGGGATCAGATACGCAGTATTTT. This codes for CASINQVGSSGSDTQYF.

This clonotype showed up just a few times. This chain joins TRBV29-1 and TRBJ2-7, with D perhaps TRBD2 (6 bases). CDR3 length: 12 residues. Trimming pared 3 bases from V and 3 bases from J, leaving 9 bases between. Germline CDR1 SQVTM, CDR2 ANQGSEA. CDR3 loop: CSVDLGSYEQYF. CDR3 coding DNA: TGCAGCGTTGACCTCGGGAGCTACGAGCAGTACTTC.

This clonotype was counted many times. The chain uses TRBV27 and TRBJ1-1; no definite D call. V lost 6 bases and J lost 4, with 15 bases in between. Germline V gene data show CDR1 as MNHEY and CDR2 as SMNVEV (reference sequence). The length of the CDR3 is 14 residues. The CDR3 loop is CASSFSRQVTEAFF. The CDR3, as DNA: TGTGCCAGCAGCTTCTCCCGACAAGTCACTGAAGCTTTCTTT.

The chain is built from TRBV6-5 and TRBJ1-2; a possible D gene is TRBD1 (5 bases). The germline CDR1 and CDR2 sequences are MNHEY and SVGAGI. The CDR3 has 14 residues. Trimming cost V 5 bases and J 7 bases, with 17 bases left between them. The CDR3 nucleotides are TGTGCCAGCAGTCTCCGGGGGTCCGGGAGTGGCTACACCTTC. Translating gives CASSLRGSGSGYTF.

This clonotype was observed many times. The J gene is TRBJ2-3, the V gene TRBV10-3; 7 bases fit TRBD2. The ends lost 7 bases at V and 2 bases at J; junction bases unmatched: 6. The CDR3 consists of 14 residues. Germline-derived CDR1 and CDR2 are ENHRY and SYGVKD. CDR3 bases: TGTGCCATCAACATGCGGGGGAACACAGATACGCAGTATTTT. Protein sequence: CAINMRGNTDTQYF.

This clonotype has at least ten counts. The chain has TRBV7-8 and TRBJ1-4; the D gene is possibly TRBD1 (6 bases). CDR3 size: 16 residues. The V end was cut by 5 bases, the J end by 6 bases, with 19 bases between. Germline CDR1 is SGHVS and CDR2 is FQNEAQ. DNA of the CDR3: TGTGCCAGCAGCCGCGTAAAGGGGGGCGCATATGAAAAACTGTTTTTT. This gives the protein CASSRVKGGAYEKLFF.

This clonotype was seen more than once but under ten times. This chain connects TRBV5-6 to TRBJ2-2; the D gene is possibly TRBD2 (6 bases). This CDR3 is built from 16 residues. The germline gives CDR1 SGHDT, CDR2 YYEEEE. The ends were cut back, 2 bases at V and 7 bases at J, with 18 bases in the middle. DNA of the CDR3: TGTGCCAGCAGCTTCCCGAGGGAGGAGGATGGCGGGGAGCTGTTTTTT. This translates into CASSFPREEDGGELFF. Full variable domain (missing parts from reference TRBV5-6 and TRBJ2-2): DAGVTQSPTHLIKTRGQQVTLRCSPKSGHDTVSWYQQALGQGPQFIFQYYEEEERQRGNFPDRFSGHQFPNYSSELNVNALLLGDSALYLCASSFPREEDGGELFFGEGSRLTVL.